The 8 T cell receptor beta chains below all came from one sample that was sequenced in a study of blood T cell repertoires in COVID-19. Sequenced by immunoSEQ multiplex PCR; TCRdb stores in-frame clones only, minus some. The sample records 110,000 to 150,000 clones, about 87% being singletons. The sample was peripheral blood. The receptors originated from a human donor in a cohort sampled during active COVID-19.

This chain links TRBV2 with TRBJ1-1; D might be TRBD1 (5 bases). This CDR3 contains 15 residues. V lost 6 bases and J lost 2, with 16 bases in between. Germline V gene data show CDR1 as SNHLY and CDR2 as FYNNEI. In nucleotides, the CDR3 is TGTGCCAGCAGAGACACCGGGACTTATAACACTGAAGCTTTCTTT. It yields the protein CASRDTGTYNTEAFF.

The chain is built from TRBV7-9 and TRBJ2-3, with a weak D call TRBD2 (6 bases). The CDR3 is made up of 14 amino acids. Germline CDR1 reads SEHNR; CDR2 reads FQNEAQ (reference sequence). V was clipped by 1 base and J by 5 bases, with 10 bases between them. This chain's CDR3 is CASSLEKAGDTQYF. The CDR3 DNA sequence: TGTGCCAGCAGCTTAGAGAAAGCGGGAGATACGCAGTATTTT.

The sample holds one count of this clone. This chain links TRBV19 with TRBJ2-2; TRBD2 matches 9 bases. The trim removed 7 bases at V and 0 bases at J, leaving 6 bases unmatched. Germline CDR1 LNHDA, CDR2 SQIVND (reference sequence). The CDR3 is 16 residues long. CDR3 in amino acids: CASTERGAANTGELFF. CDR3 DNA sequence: TGTGCCAGTACAGAGCGGGGGGCCGCGAACACCGGGGAGCTGTTTTTT.

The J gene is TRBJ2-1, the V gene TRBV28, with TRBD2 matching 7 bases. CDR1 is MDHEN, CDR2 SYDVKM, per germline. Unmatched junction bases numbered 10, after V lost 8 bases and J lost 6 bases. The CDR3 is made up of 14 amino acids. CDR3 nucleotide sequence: TGTGCCAGCCGACGGGGAGGGGAGACCAATGAGCAGTTCTTC. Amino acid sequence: CASRRGGETNEQFF.

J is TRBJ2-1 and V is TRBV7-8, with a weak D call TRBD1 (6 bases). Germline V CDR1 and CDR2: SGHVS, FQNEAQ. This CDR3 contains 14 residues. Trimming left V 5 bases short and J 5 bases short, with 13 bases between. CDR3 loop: CASSIHTGNNEQFF. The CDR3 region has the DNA TGTGCCAGCAGCATTCACACAGGGAACAATGAGCAGTTCTTC. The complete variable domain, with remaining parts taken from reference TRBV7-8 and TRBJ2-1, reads GAGVSQSPRYKVAKRGQDVALRCDPISGHVSLFWYQQALGQGPEFLTYFQNEAQLDKSGLPSDRFFAERPEGSVSTLKIQRTQQEDSAVYLCASSIHTGNNEQFFGPGTRLTVL.

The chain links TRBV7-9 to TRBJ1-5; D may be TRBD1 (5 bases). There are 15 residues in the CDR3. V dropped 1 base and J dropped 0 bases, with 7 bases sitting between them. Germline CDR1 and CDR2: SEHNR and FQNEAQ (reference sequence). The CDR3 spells CASSLGQYSNQPQHF. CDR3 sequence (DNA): TGTGCCAGCAGCTTAGGACAGTATAGCAATCAGCCCCAGCATTTT.

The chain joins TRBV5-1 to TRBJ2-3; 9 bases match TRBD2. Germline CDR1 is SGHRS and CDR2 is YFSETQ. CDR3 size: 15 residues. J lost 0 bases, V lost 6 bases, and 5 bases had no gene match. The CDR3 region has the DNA TGCGCCAGCACCCTTGCGGGGGGGAGCACAGATACGCAGTATTTT. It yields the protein CASTLAGGSTDTQYF.

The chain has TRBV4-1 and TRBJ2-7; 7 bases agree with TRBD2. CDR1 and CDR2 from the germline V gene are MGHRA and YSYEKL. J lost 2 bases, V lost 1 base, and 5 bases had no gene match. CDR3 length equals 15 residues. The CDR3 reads CASSQVSGLTYEQYF. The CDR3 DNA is TGCGCCAGCAGCCAAGTTAGCGGGCTAACCTACGAGCAGTACTTC.